This record looks at one TCR beta chain sequence and its context. Its antigen remains undetermined. Qualities for individual bases were not recorded, and no much larger clone is one base off. Each collaborating institution followed its own protocols to collect whole blood in K2EDTA tubes. For TCRbeta analysis, collaborators shipped samples in one of three forms: frozen whole blood, isolated PBMCs, or DNA extracted from either of those sample types. TCRbeta CDR3 regions were amplified from genomic DNA using the immunoSEQ Assay, a bias-controlled multiplex PCR. Under the source paper's analysis protocol: The number of nucleated cells in each sample was estimated from the amplification of reference gene primers within the assay. To quantify the absolute abundance of each unique TCRbeta CDR3 rearrangement, sequence reads were collapsed and filtered. Productive Simpson clonality was computed per sample as the square root of Simpson's diversity index over productive rearrangements. TCRdb limited this immuneACCESS table to in-frame rearrangements with V and J called. A share of clones is missing; checked studies link under half to unresolved V genes, and the rest is unexplained. Clone size and the V and J calls come from that table; the DNA yielded D and trimming. The sample table records about 190,000 clones; around nine tenths of these occur just once. The ten largest make up around 1.9% of the sample.

The germline V gene gives CDR1 as SGDLS and CDR2 as YYNGEE. The CDR3, from cysteine to phenylalanine, totals 18 residues. Of all the DNA, just the CDR3 is kept, 54 bases in frame from base 1. From V the trimming removes 0 bases and from J it removes 0 bases, while the gene matches leave 7 bases of the junction unaccounted for. The data were taken from a study of blood T cell repertoires in COVID-19 (dated by TCRdb to about 2020). In terms of the full investigation: Samples from collaborators originated in the United States, Italy and Spain and spanned both the acute and convalescent phases of COVID-19. The material from the prospective study consisted of cDNA or gDNA derived from T cells, B-cell-depleted T cells, or PBMCs. Subjects who had been exposed to COVID-19, were actively infected with it, or had recovered from it provided the deeply sampled blood TCRbeta repertoires that made up the dataset. The repertoires were released in a freely available public database intended as a resource for research on the immune response to SARS-CoV-2. The samples were drawn from two sources: the first 160 participants of the ongoing ImmuneRACE study, and 1,000 to 1,500 subjects contributed by 6 global collaborators. Nearly every sample came with metadata listing a de-identified subject ID, COVID-19 status, age in years and sex. Where available, HLA class I and class II types were taken from metadata supplied by the sample provider and were not determined by assay-based typing.

Results the study describes overall, beyond this receptor: How much clinical and demographic metadata was included differed by source and by participant, and the metadata was provided uncurated.

The chain is encoded by TRBV9 joined to TRBJ2-3, and TRBD1 matches 10 of the central bases. The sequence was collected from a man between 65 and 85 years old with active or convalescent COVID-19. Material: peripheral blood. The nucleotide sequence is TGTGCCAGCAGCGTAGGTCCGGGACAGGGGACTAGCACAGATACGCAGTATTTT. This is translated as CASSVGPGQGTSTDTQYF.